The rows below give T cell receptor beta chains drawn from one sample of a study of blood T cells in healthy people across ages. One entry per CDR3 protein results from TCRdb running MiXCR on the 5' RACE reads. The sample has roughly 1,500,000 distinct CDR3 sequences, roughly 32% seen once. Input material: blood. These receptors were collected from a woman aged 25 to 39 in good health. Each CDR3 is given with its conserved first and last residue. A D gene is named only where the DNA matches it firmly. Not every row has a clone size; where given, it reads once, few, many or a size class.

>.|TRBJ2-5|many|TRBV30
CAWSPQETQYF
TGTGCCTGGAGTCCCCAAGAGACCCAGTACTTC
>.|TRBJ1-5|few|TRBV20-1
CSAKDRISNQPQHF
TGCAGTGCTAAAGACAGAATTAGCAATCAGCCCCAGCATTTT
>TRBD1|TRBJ2-5|.|TRBV15
CATSRPTGAETQYF
TGTGCCACCAGCAGACCGACAGGGGCAGAGACCCAGTACTTC
>.|TRBJ1-4|.|TRBV30
CAWSRTGEKLFF
TGTGCCTGGAGTCGGACGGGGGAAAAACTGTTTTTT
>TRBD1|TRBJ1-4|.|TRBV27
CASSQHPGGGWGEKLFF
TGTGCCAGCAGCCAACACCCAGGGGGGGGCTGGGGTGAAAAACTGTTTTTT
>TRBD1|TRBJ1-2|.|TRBV20-1
CSAIPRTGSTYGYTF
TGCAGTGCGATACCCCGGACAGGGAGTACCTATGGCTACACCTTC
>TRBD1|TRBJ2-4|few|TRBV5-6
CASSFGQGDIQYF
TGTGCCAGCAGCTTTGGACAGGGCGACATTCAGTACTTC
>.|TRBJ1-2|.|TRBV20-1
CSARGGDPYGYTF
TGCAGTGCTAGAGGGGGAGACCCCTATGGCTACACCTTC
>.|TRBJ1-2|few|TRBV6-5
CACRSGTLEDGYTF
TGTGCCTGCAGGTCGGGGACCTTGGAAGATGGCTACACCTTC
>TRBD1|TRBJ1-1|.|TRBV7-2
CASSSDRGAEAFF
TGTGCCAGCAGCTCGGACAGGGGAGCTGAAGCTTTCTTT
>TRBD1|TRBJ2-5|.|TRBV6-5
CASSQQGFRQETQYF
TGTGCCAGCAGCCAACAGGGGTTCCGCCAAGAGACCCAGTACTTC
>TRBD1|TRBJ2-1|few|TRBV12-3/TRBV12-4
CATRRDRDYNEQFF
TGTGCCACTCGCCGGGACAGGGACTACAATGAGCAGTTCTTC
>.|TRBJ2-3|.|TRBV27
CASSLGLPLISHTQYF
TGTGCCAGCAGTTTAGGCCTCCCGTTGATTAGCCATACGCAGTATTTT
>.|TRBJ1-1|.|TRBV6-1
CASSATPGAARNTEAFF
TGTGCCAGCAGCGCCACCCCCGGGGCGGCGAGGAACACTGAAGCTTTCTTT
>.|TRBJ2-5|.|TRBV6-2/TRBV6-3
CASTHRGGRETQYF
TGTGCCAGCACCCATAGGGGGGGGCGGGAGACCCAGTACTTC
>.|TRBJ2-2|few|TRBV5-1
CASTLTSWTGELFF
TGCGCCAGCACCCTAACGTCTTGGACCGGGGAGCTGTTTTTT
>.|TRBJ1-6|few|TRBV28
CASSLAISPLHF
TGTGCCAGCAGTTTGGCGATTTCACCCCTCCACTTT
>TRBD1|TRBJ1-1|.|TRBV6-6
CASSYPGTGRAFF
TGTGCCAGCAGTTACCCGGGGACAGGCCGGGCTTTCTTT
>TRBD2|TRBJ2-1|few|TRBV6-1
CASSEATSGYNEQFF
TGTGCCAGCAGTGAAGCCACTAGCGGCTACAATGAGCAGTTCTTC
>TRBD2|TRBJ2-7|.|TRBV20-1
CSARWPSGGNYERYF
TGCAGTGCTAGATGGCCCAGCGGGGGAAACTACGAGCGGTACTTC
>.|TRBJ2-7|.|TRBV14
CASSQLQQVGYEQYF
TGTGCCAGCAGCCAACTCCAACAGGTTGGATACGAGCAGTACTTC
>.|TRBJ2-7|many|TRBV27
CASSLRQPYEQYF
TGTGCCAGCAGTTTGCGCCAGCCCTACGAGCAGTACTTC
>TRBD2|TRBJ2-1|.|TRBV20-1
CSARSGGLYEFF
TGCAGTGCTAGATCGGGGGGACTTTATGAGTTCTTC
>.|TRBJ1-1|.|TRBV3-1
CASSQTTNTEAFF
TGTGCCAGCAGCCAGACCACGAACACTGAAGCTTTCTTT